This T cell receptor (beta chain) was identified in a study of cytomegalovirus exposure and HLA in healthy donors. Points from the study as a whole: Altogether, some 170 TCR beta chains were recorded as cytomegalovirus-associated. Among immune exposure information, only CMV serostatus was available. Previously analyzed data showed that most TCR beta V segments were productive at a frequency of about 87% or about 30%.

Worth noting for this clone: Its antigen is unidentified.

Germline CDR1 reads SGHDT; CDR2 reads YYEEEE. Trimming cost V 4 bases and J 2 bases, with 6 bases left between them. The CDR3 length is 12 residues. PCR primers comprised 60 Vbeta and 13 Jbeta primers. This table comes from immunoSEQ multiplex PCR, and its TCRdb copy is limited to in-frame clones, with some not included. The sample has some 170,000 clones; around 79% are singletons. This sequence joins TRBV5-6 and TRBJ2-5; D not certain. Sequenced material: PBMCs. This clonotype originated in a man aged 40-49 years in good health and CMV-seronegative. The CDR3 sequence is CASSARQETQYF. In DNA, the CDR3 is TGTGCCAGCAGCGCTCGGCAAGAGACCCAGTACTTC.